A selection of T cell receptor beta chains follows, all from one sample in a study of T cell responses to AZD1222 COVID-19 vaccine. This table comes from immunoSEQ multiplex PCR, and its TCRdb copy is limited to in-frame clones, with some not included. The profile covers more than 150,000 clones, with 85% to 95% appearing a single time and 1.9% taken by the ten largest. The specimen comprised peripheral blood, sampled 28 days after the second AZD1222 dose. The source is an adult who received the AZD1222 COVID-19 vaccine. Both conserved end residues are part of each CDR3. The order of the fields is D gene, J gene, V gene, clone size, CDR3 protein, CDR3 DNA. The D gene is left open where the match is weak. Clone size is not always given. Where it is, it says once, few, many or a class for expanded clones.

d_call: TRBD1
j_call: TRBJ2-5
v_call: TRBV5-5
clone_size: -
cdr3_aa: CASSLAGGALETQYF
cdr3_nt: TGTGCCAGCAGCTTGGCAGGGGGCGCTTTAGAGACCCAGTACTTC

d_call: -
j_call: TRBJ2-1
v_call: TRBV15
clone_size: -
cdr3_aa: CATSRPGGDSSYNEQFF
cdr3_nt: TGTGCCACCAGCAGACCTGGGGGGGACAGCTCCTACAATGAGCAGTTCTTC

d_call: TRBD2
j_call: TRBJ2-3
v_call: TRBV4-2
clone_size: -
cdr3_aa: CASSQDQLRRGASRGGTDTQYF
cdr3_nt: TGTGCCAGCAGCCAAGATCAGCTACGGCGGGGGGCCTCAAGGGGTGGCACAGATACGCAGTATTTT

d_call: -
j_call: TRBJ1-1
v_call: TRBV29-1
clone_size: -
cdr3_aa: CSVETGGLNTEAFF
cdr3_nt: TGCAGCGTTGAAACTGGGGGCCTGAACACTGAAGCTTTCTTT

d_call: TRBD1
j_call: TRBJ1-1
v_call: TRBV18
clone_size: -
cdr3_aa: CASSSTGARGTEAFF
cdr3_nt: TGTGCCAGCTCATCGACAGGGGCCCGGGGCACTGAAGCTTTCTTT

d_call: TRBD1
j_call: TRBJ1-5
v_call: TRBV10-3
clone_size: -
cdr3_aa: CAISPGQKNQPQHF
cdr3_nt: TGTGCCATCAGTCCGGGACAGAAAAATCAGCCCCAGCATTTT

d_call: -
j_call: TRBJ2-3
v_call: TRBV7-6
clone_size: -
cdr3_aa: CASSLARQRPSTDTQYF
cdr3_nt: TGTGCCAGCAGCTTAGCGCGCCAGCGCCCTAGCACAGATACGCAGTATTTT

d_call: TRBD1
j_call: TRBJ1-6
v_call: TRBV5-4
clone_size: -
cdr3_aa: CASSWGFGGGEANSPLHF
cdr3_nt: TGTGCCAGCAGCTGGGGGTTCGGAGGGGGCGAGGCTAATTCACCCCTCCACTTT

d_call: -
j_call: TRBJ1-1
v_call: TRBV5-1
clone_size: -
cdr3_aa: CASSLLSSDTEAFF
cdr3_nt: TGCGCCAGCAGCCTGCTCTCGAGCGACACTGAAGCTTTCTTT

d_call: TRBD2
j_call: TRBJ2-7
v_call: TRBV7-6
clone_size: -
cdr3_aa: CASSLEVAGGSYEQYF
cdr3_nt: TGTGCCAGCAGCTTAGAGGTAGCGGGGGGGTCCTACGAGCAGTACTTC

d_call: TRBD1
j_call: TRBJ2-2
v_call: TRBV2
clone_size: -
cdr3_aa: CASRTGVSGELFF
cdr3_nt: TGTGCCAGCAGGACAGGGGTGTCCGGGGAGCTGTTTTTT

d_call: -
j_call: TRBJ1-2
v_call: TRBV9
clone_size: once
cdr3_aa: CASSPGGDYGYTF
cdr3_nt: TGTGCCAGCAGCCCTGGAGGGGATTATGGCTACACCTTC

d_call: -
j_call: TRBJ2-5
v_call: TRBV11-2
clone_size: -
cdr3_aa: CASSSQETQYF
cdr3_nt: TGTGCCAGCAGCTCCCAAGAGACCCAGTACTTC

d_call: -
j_call: TRBJ1-5
v_call: TRBV30
clone_size: -
cdr3_aa: CACLGVQPQHF
cdr3_nt: TGTGCCTGCCTAGGGGTTCAGCCCCAGCATTTT

d_call: -
j_call: TRBJ2-3
v_call: TRBV4-3
clone_size: -
cdr3_aa: CASSQVGLAVGGDTQYF
cdr3_nt: TGCGCCAGCAGCCAAGTGGGGCTAGCGGTCGGGGGCGATACGCAGTATTTT

d_call: -
j_call: TRBJ2-6
v_call: TRBV4-3
clone_size: -
cdr3_aa: CASSQDRGTGANVLTF
cdr3_nt: TGCGCCAGCAGCCAAGATCGAGGGACTGGGGCCAACGTCCTGACTTTC

d_call: TRBD1
j_call: TRBJ2-3
v_call: TRBV5-1
clone_size: -
cdr3_aa: CASSTRQGATDTQYF
cdr3_nt: TGCGCCAGCAGCACAAGACAGGGGGCGACAGATACGCAGTATTTT

d_call: -
j_call: TRBJ1-5
v_call: TRBV27
clone_size: -
cdr3_aa: CASSTQGPNQPQHF
cdr3_nt: TGTGCCAGCAGTACACAGGGCCCCAATCAGCCCCAGCATTTT

d_call: TRBD2
j_call: TRBJ2-7
v_call: TRBV11-2
clone_size: -
cdr3_aa: CASSLASGTYEQYF
cdr3_nt: TGTGCCAGCAGCTTAGCGAGCGGGACCTACGAGCAGTACTTC

d_call: TRBD1
j_call: TRBJ1-6
v_call: TRBV5-1
clone_size: -
cdr3_aa: CASSSQGAGNSPLHF
cdr3_nt: TGCGCCAGCAGCTCCCAGGGGGCAGGGAATTCACCCCTCCACTTT

d_call: -
j_call: TRBJ1-5
v_call: TRBV2
clone_size: -
cdr3_aa: CASSTGLRWGNQPQHF
cdr3_nt: TGTGCCAGCAGCACCGGGCTACGATGGGGCAATCAGCCCCAGCATTTT

d_call: -
j_call: TRBJ2-7
v_call: TRBV3-1/TRBV3-2
clone_size: -
cdr3_aa: CASSRIYEQYF
cdr3_nt: TGTGCCAGCAGCCGTATCTACGAGCAGTACTTC

d_call: TRBD1
j_call: TRBJ1-2
v_call: TRBV5-1
clone_size: -
cdr3_aa: CASSLGQGWNGYTF
cdr3_nt: TGCGCCAGCAGCTTGGGACAGGGGTGGAATGGCTACACCTTC

d_call: -
j_call: TRBJ2-3
v_call: TRBV3-1/TRBV3-2
clone_size: -
cdr3_aa: CASSQITLGVRTDTQYF
cdr3_nt: TGTGCCAGCAGCCAAATTACCCTGGGCGTGAGGACAGATACGCAGTATTTT

d_call: -
j_call: TRBJ1-5
v_call: TRBV30
clone_size: -
cdr3_aa: CAWSQRGNQPQHF
cdr3_nt: TGTGCCTGGAGTCAACGGGGTAATCAGCCCCAGCATTTT

d_call: -
j_call: TRBJ2-2
v_call: TRBV10-3
clone_size: -
cdr3_aa: CAISNNLAGELFF
cdr3_nt: TGTGCCATCAGCAACAATCTAGCCGGGGAGCTGTTTTTT

d_call: -
j_call: TRBJ2-3
v_call: TRBV27
clone_size: -
cdr3_aa: CASTRLGSQYF
cdr3_nt: TGTGCCAGCACCCGGCTTGGATCGCAGTATTTT

d_call: -
j_call: TRBJ1-2
v_call: TRBV7-8
clone_size: once
cdr3_aa: CASSFSDGNYGYTF
cdr3_nt: TGTGCCAGCAGCTTCTCCGACGGGAACTATGGCTACACCTTC

d_call: TRBD2
j_call: TRBJ2-3
v_call: TRBV5-1
clone_size: -
cdr3_aa: CASARLAAGTDTQYF
cdr3_nt: TGCGCCAGCGCCCGACTAGCCGCCGGCACAGATACGCAGTATTTT

d_call: -
j_call: TRBJ1-3
v_call: TRBV7-2
clone_size: once
cdr3_aa: CASSLGGRGNTIYF
cdr3_nt: TGTGCCAGCAGCTTAGGGGGACGGGGAAACACCATATATTTT

d_call: -
j_call: TRBJ1-1
v_call: TRBV19
clone_size: -
cdr3_aa: CASSIRDVSVTEAFF
cdr3_nt: TGTGCCAGTAGTATAAGGGATGTGAGTGTCACTGAAGCTTTCTTT